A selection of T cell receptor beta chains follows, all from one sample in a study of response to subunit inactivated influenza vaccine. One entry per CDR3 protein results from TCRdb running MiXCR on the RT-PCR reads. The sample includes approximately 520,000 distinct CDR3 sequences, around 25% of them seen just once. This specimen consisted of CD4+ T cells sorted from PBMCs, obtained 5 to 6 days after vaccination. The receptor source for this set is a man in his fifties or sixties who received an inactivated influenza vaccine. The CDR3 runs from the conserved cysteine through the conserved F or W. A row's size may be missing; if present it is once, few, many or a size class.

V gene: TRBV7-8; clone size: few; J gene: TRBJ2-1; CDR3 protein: CASSLGVGNEQFF
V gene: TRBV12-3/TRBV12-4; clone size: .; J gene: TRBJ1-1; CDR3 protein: CASSPGSAAFF
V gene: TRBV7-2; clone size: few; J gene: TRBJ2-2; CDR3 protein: CASSLFGVGAAGELFF
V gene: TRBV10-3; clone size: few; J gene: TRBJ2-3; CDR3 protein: CAISESASGGAFSDTQYF
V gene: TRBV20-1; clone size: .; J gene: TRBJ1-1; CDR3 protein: CSARLSGNLNTEAFF
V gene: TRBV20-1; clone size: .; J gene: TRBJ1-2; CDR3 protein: CSARKDRGLRDGYSF
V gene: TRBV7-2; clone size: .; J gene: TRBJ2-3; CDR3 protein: CASSWNGAGSEWHF
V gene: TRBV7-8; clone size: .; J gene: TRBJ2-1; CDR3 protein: CASSFSGSIYNEQFF
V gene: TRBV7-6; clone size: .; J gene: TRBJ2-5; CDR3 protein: CASNGLADQETQYF
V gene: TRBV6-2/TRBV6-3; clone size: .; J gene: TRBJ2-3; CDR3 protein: CASSYAGIRTDTQYF
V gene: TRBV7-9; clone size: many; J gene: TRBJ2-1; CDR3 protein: CASSLAVRVYNEQFF
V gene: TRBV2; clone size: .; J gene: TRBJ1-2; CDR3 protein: CASIPGREGSYTF
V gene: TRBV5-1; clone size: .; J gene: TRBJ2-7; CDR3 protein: CASSSQALSYEQYF
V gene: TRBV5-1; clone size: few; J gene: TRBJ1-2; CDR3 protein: CASSSGGAGYTF
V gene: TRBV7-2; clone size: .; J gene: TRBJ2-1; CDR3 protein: CASSFDRANEQFF
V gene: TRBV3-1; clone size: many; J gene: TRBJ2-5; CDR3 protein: CASSRRQRGETQYF
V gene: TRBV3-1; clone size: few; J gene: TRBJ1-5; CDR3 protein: CASSHRRSNQPQHF
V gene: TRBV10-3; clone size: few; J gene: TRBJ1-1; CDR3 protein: CAISDTLNTEAFF
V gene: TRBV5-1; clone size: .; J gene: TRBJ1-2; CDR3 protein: CASSLAGRNYTF
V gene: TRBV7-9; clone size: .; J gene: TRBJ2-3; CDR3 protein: CASSRSMTSDTQYF
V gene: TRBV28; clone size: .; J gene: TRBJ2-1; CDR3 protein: CASRLAGAHEQFF
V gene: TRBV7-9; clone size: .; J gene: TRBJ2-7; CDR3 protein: CASSFSAYEQYF
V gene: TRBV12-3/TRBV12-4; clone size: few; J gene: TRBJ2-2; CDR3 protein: CASSFATGGTGELFF
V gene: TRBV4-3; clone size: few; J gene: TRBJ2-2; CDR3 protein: CASSQTSGRAVHGELFF
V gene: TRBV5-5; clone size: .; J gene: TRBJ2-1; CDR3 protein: CASSLPLGTREYNEQFF
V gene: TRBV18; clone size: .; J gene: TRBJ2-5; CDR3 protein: CASSPPAVETQYF
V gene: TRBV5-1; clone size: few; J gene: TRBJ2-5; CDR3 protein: CASSLVAGSQTQYF
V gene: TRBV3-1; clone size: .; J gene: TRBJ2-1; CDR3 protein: CASSQDRFGNEQFF
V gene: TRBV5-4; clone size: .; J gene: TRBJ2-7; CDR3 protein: CASSTSGSQGVYEQYF
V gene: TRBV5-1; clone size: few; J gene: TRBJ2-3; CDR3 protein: CASCLGPSTDTQYF
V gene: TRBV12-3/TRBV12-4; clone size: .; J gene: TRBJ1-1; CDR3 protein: CASSGGSLGTEAFF
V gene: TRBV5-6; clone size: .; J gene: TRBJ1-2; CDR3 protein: CASSFQAVGRTYGYTF
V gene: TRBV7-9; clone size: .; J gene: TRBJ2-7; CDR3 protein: CASSFFTDRANEQYF
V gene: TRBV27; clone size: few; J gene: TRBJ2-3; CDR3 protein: CASSFRSPGDTQYF
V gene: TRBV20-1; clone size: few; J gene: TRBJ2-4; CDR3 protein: CSASHPSRGIQYF
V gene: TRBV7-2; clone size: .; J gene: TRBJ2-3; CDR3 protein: CASSLQDPRADTQYF
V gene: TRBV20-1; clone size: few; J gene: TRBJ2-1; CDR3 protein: CSAEFAGTSGFF